This TCR beta chain was sequenced for a study of blood T cells in healthy people across ages. Study-level results: Percentage of naive T cells showed a strong correlation with TCR beta diversity.

Points on this clonotype: Antigen: not known.

Primed by a sample-barcoded 5' primer and a J-beta primer mix, a second PCR proceeded for about 7 to 12 cycles. A template-switch adaptor that had 12 random nucleotides put a tag on each cDNA molecule. TCRdb fed the 5' RACE reads into MiXCR, producing one record per CDR3 protein. The sample contains more than 800,000 distinct CDR3 sequences, about 30% of which appear only once. Germline V gives CDR1 SGDLS, CDR2 YYNGEE. V shed 3 bases, J shed 3 bases, and the junction held 6 bases outside the gene matches. The CDR3 extends over 15 amino acids. The study drew donors from healthy Caucasian individuals in Russia aged about 6 to 90. Each sample had at least 6.5 million PBMCs isolated.

The chain has TRBV9 and TRBJ1-2; the match to TRBD1 covers 9 bases. The clonotype originates from a woman older than 75 in good health. Sequenced sample: blood. This CDR3 is CASSGETGGDYGYTF. CDR3 bases: TGTGCCAGCAGCGGAGAGACAGGGGGAGACTATGGCTACACCTTC.